A single sample gave rise to the 13 T cell receptor beta chains below, sequenced in a study of T-cell memory formation after mild COVID-19. MiXCR was run by TCRdb on the 5' RACE reads, yielding one entry per CDR3 protein. The sample records 550,000 to 600,000 distinct CDR3 sequences, 17% being singletons. Sequencing was done on a sample of PBMCs or a T cell subset sorted from them (not recorded which). These receptors all come from an adult woman who had mild COVID-19 (a few samples of this study predate the infection). Cell type and time point are not known.

This chain joins TRBV18 and TRBJ1-3; 7 positions agree with TRBD1. The V gene's germline CDR1 is KGHSH and CDR2 LQKENI. Trimming cost V 6 bases and J 0 bases; bases outside gene matches: 17. This CDR3 has 19 residues. This CDR3 reads CASSRSPGQQKASGNTIYF. CDR3 DNA: TGTGCCAGCTCTCGCTCTCCGGGACAGCAAAAAGCCTCTGGAAACACCATATATTTT.

V gene TRBV7-6 combines with J gene TRBJ2-1; 9 bases align to TRBD1. In germline, CDR1 is SGHVS, CDR2 FNYEAQ. V lost 0 bases and J lost 8; bases outside the gene matches: 8. This CDR3 comprises 16 residues. CDR3 sequence reads: CASSLARDRVRHEQFF. The DNA of the CDR3 is TGTGCCAGCAGCTTAGCTAGGGACAGGGTTCGCCATGAGCAGTTCTTC.

The chain employs TRBV12-3 or TRBV12-4 and TRBJ1-2; no clear D gene. V was trimmed by 5 bases and J by 5 bases, leaving 18 bases between them. This CDR3 is 15 amino acids long. CDR3: CASSPDKTREYGYTF. CDR3 in DNA: TGTGCCAGCAGTCCAGACAAGACGAGAGAGTATGGCTACACCTTC.

The J gene is TRBJ2-7, the V gene TRBV27; D is unclear. The V gene's germline CDR1 is MNHEY and CDR2 SMNVEV (reference sequence). V lost 4 bases, J lost 3 bases, and 13 bases lay in between. The CDR3 is 14 amino acids. The CDR3 loop reads CASSSLRADYEQYF. Written as DNA, the CDR3 is TGTGCCAGCAGTTCACTCCGCGCCGACTACGAGCAGTACTTC.

This clonotype was detected only a few times. The chain combines TRBV4-1 with TRBJ1-1; the match to TRBD1 covers 8 bases. Per germline, CDR1 MGHRA and CDR2 YSYEKL. The CDR3 length is 17 residues. The ends lost 2 bases at V and 0 bases at J; junction bases unmatched: 8. The CDR3 loop is CASSQLGQAFLNTEAFF. The CDR3 DNA sequence: TGCGCCAGCAGCCAACTGGGACAGGCCTTCTTGAACACTGAAGCTTTCTTT.

This clonotype turned up a few times. J is TRBJ1-3 and V is TRBV2, with 7 bases lining up with TRBD1. There are 14 residues in the CDR3. Germline V gene lookup returns CDR1 SNHLY and CDR2 FYNNEI. V lost 6 bases and J lost 1; bases outside the gene matches: 3. Here the CDR3 reads CASRGGQSGNTIYF. CDR3 sequence (DNA): TGTGCCAGCAGAGGGGGACAGTCTGGAAACACCATATATTTT.

V gene TRBV5-1 combines with J gene TRBJ2-5, with unresolved D. Germline V gene data show CDR1 as SGHRS and CDR2 as YFSETQ. The CDR3 contains 15 residues. The V end was cut by 1 base, the J end by 3 bases, with 13 bases between. CDR3 nucleotides: TGCGCCAGCAGCTTGAGCCTTCGTCCAAAAGAGACCCAGTACTTC. This codes for CASSLSLRPKETQYF.

CDR3 protein: CASSFDGYYVEQYF. The CDR3 DNA follows: TGCGCCAGCAGCTTCGACGGATACTACGTGGAGCAGTACTTC. V usage is TRBV5-1 and J usage is TRBJ2-7, with no clear D. V lost 2 bases and J 7 bases, leaving 16 bases between the germline ends. This CDR3 region has 14 residues. CDR1 and CDR2 (germline): SGHRS, YFSETQ. The full variable domain, completed using reference TRBV5-1 and TRBJ2-7, is KAGVTQTPRYLIKTRGQQVTLSCSPISGHRSVSWYQQTPGQGLQFLFEYFSETQRNKGNFPGRFSGRQFSNSRSEMNVSTLELGDSALYLCASSFDGYYVEQYFGPGTRLTVT.

This clonotype has a handful of counts. The chain joins TRBV7-9 to TRBJ2-7; D possibly matches TRBD1 or TRBD2 (5 bases each). The V gene's germline CDR1 is SEHNR and CDR2 FQNEAQ (reference sequence). V lost 1 base and J 2 bases, leaving 12 bases between the germline ends. This CDR3 region has 15 residues. The chain's CDR3 is CASSLGPGPTYEQYF. The CDR3 DNA reads as TGTGCCAGCAGCTTAGGGCCGGGACCCACCTACGAGCAGTACTTC.

The CDR3 DNA sequence: TGTGCCAGCAGCTTAGCGGGAGCTGACATTCAGTACTTC. It yields the protein CASSLAGADIQYF. This chain links TRBV7-9 with TRBJ2-4; D perhaps matches TRBD2 (5 bases). Looked up from germline, CDR1 is SEHNR and CDR2 is FQNEAQ (reference sequence). The CDR3 consists of 13 residues. Trimming pared 0 bases from V and 8 bases from J, leaving 8 bases between. The whole variable domain, filled in from reference TRBV7-9 and TRBJ2-4, reads DTGVSQNPRHKITKRGQNVTFRCDPISEHNRLYWYRQTLGQGPEFLTYFQNEAQLEKSRLLSDRFSAERPKGSFSTLEIQRTEQGDSAMYLCASSLAGADIQYFGAGTRLSVL.

The gene calls are TRBV11-2 and TRBJ2-2; D is unresolved. This CDR3 comprises 16 residues. Germline V lookup: CDR1 SGHAT, CDR2 FQNNGV. V gave up 1 base and J gave up 4 bases, with 13 bases separating them. CDR3 region: CASSLAARARTGELFF. CDR3 DNA sequence: TGTGCCAGCAGCTTAGCAGCTAGGGCTCGCACCGGGGAGCTGTTTTTT.

This clonotype turned up a few times. This rearrangement joins TRBV6-6 to TRBJ2-3; TRBD2 agrees at 14 bases. CDR3 length equals 19 residues. V trimming: 5 bases; J trimming: 2 bases; junction bases outside the gene matches: 12. Germline CDR1 reads MNHNY; CDR2 reads SVGAGI (reference sequence). CDR3 sequence reads: CASSRTSGRQGGITDTQYF. The CDR3 region has the DNA TGTGCCAGCAGTAGGACTAGCGGGAGGCAAGGGGGAATCACAGATACGCAGTATTTT.

This rearrangement joins TRBV15 to TRBJ2-1, with 7 positions matching TRBD2. Germline lookup yields CDR1 LNHNV and CDR2 YYDKDF (reference sequence). J was trimmed by 4 bases and V by 8 bases; bases with no gene match: 5. This CDR3 has 13 amino acids. This CDR3 reads CATYDGRYNEQFF. The CDR3 coding sequence is TGTGCCACCTACGACGGGAGGTACAATGAGCAGTTCTTC.